The T cell receptor (beta chain) described here comes from a study of blood T cell repertoires in COVID-19. Background on the study: PBMCs, B-cell-depleted T cells, or T cells provided the cDNA or gDNA that made up the material.

CDR3 size: 14 residues. Trimming stripped 7 bases from V and 7 bases from J, with 20 bases between. Per germline, CDR1 SNHLY and CDR2 FYNNEI. Methods used by the authors: Amplified reference gene primers provided the basis for estimating nucleated cell counts. Assay: immunoSEQ multiplex PCR; the TCRdb copy retains only in-frame clones and omits some. That table is the source of V, J and clone size, and D and trimming were worked out from the DNA. The sample holds around 500,000 clones, 80% to 90% seen once. This clonotype was obtained from a human donor in a cohort sampled during active COVID-19. V gene TRBV2 combines with J gene TRBJ2-7; weak D call: TRBD1 (6 bases). Sequencing was performed on peripheral blood. This CDR3 is CASTLGQGKGEQYF. As DNA, the CDR3 is TGTGCCAGCACTTTGGGGCAGGGGAAGGGAGAGCAGTACTTC.